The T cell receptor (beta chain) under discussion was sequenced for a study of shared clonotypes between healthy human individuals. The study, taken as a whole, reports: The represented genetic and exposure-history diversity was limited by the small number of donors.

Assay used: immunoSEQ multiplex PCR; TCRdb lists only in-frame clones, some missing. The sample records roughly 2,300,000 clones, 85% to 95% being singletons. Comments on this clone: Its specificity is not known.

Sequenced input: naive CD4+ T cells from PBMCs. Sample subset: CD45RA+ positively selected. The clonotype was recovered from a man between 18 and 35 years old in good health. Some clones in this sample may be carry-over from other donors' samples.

CDR3 residues: CASSPGTSARQETQYF. In DNA, the CDR3 is TGTGCCAGCAGCCCGGGAACTAGCGCCAGACAAGAGACCCAGTACTTC. V usage is TRBV11-3 and J usage is TRBJ2-5; 7 bases agree with TRBD2. The CDR3 is 16 amino acids. Trimming removed 5 bases from V and 2 bases from J; junction bases left unmatched: 11. Germline V gene sequence: CDR1 SGHNT, CDR2 YENEEA.